This T cell receptor (beta chain) was observed in a study of post-analysis software for immune sequencing data. Unique molecular identifiers had been added to the TCR beta cDNA libraries. TCRdb re-analysed the PCR reads in MiXCR, keeping a single row per CDR3 protein. The repertoire holds fewer than 850,000 distinct CDR3 sequences, roughly 29% seen once, with roughly 0.53% in the top ten. This TCR derives from a girl under 18 with multiple sclerosis. The specimen sequenced was blood.

The chain's CDR3 is CSARDMASAVHEQFF. In DNA, the CDR3 is TGCAGTGCTAGAGATATGGCTAGCGCCGTACATGAGCAGTTCTTC. The chain carries TRBV20-1 and TRBJ2-1; possible D gene TRBD2, 6 bases. The V end was cut by 0 bases, the J end by 8 bases, with 17 bases between. Germline V gene lookup returns CDR1 DFQATT and CDR2 SNEGSKA (reference sequence). The CDR3 length is 15 residues.